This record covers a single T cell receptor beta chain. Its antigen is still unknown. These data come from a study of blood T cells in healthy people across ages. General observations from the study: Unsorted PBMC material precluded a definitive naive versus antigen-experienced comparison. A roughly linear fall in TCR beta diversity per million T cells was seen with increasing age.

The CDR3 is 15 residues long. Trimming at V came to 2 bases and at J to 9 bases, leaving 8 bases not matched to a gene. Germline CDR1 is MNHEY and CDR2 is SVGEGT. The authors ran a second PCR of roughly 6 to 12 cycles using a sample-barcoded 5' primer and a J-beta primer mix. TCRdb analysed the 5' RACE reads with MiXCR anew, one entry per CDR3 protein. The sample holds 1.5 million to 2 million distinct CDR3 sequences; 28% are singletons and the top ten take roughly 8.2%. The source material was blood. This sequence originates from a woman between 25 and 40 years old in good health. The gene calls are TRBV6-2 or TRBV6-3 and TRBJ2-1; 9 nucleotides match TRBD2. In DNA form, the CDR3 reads TGTGCCAGCAGTTACCCAGCGGGAGGTTTCAGTGAGCAGTTCTTC. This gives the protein CASSYPAGGFSEQFF.